These 25 T cell receptor beta chains were all obtained from the same sample, sequenced in a study of blood T cell repertoires in COVID-19. Libraries were prepared by immunoSEQ multiplex PCR; TCRdb keeps only in-frame clonotypes and omits some of them. The sample comprises about 180,000 clones, just over 85% of which are singletons, and roughly 8.7% rests with the top ten. The sequencing sample was made of peripheral blood. These receptors all stem from a man in his fifties or sixties with active or convalescent COVID-19.

J is TRBJ1-3 and V is TRBV24-1; D is unclear. The CDR3 loop spans 13 amino acids. The germline gives CDR1 KGHDR, CDR2 SFDVKD. V lost 3 bases and J 4 bases, leaving 6 bases between the germline ends. In DNA form, the CDR3 reads TGTGCCACCAGTGATCCGGGGGGAAACACCATATATTTT. Its protein is CATSDPGGNTIYF.

The V gene is TRBV7-9, the J gene TRBJ2-7, with 7 bases fitting TRBD1. Germline loops: CDR1 SEHNR, CDR2 FQNEAQ (reference sequence). The ends lost 5 bases at V and 0 bases at J; junction bases unmatched: 10. CDR3 length equals 16 residues. The CDR3 sequence is CASSLERQGNSYEQYF. DNA of the CDR3: TGTGCCAGCAGCCTAGAGAGACAGGGAAACTCCTACGAGCAGTACTTC.

In nucleotides, the CDR3 is TGCGCCAGCAGCTTCGGATTCGGGACAGGGACCTACGAGCAGTACTTC. Protein product: CASSFGFGTGTYEQYF. The chain recombines TRBV5-1 with TRBJ2-7; 9 bases map to TRBD1. CDR1 is SGHRS and CDR2 is YFSETQ in the germline V gene. V was pared by 2 bases and J by 2 bases, with 8 bases of the junction left unmatched. The CDR3 has 16 amino acids.

The chain carries TRBV5-4 and TRBJ2-3; 9 nucleotides agree with TRBD2. The CDR3 loop spans 15 amino acids. The V gene end was trimmed by 1 base and the J gene end by 1 base; junction bases not matched to a gene: 1. Germline V gives CDR1 SGHNT, CDR2 YYREEE (reference sequence). In DNA, the CDR3 is TGTGCCAGCAGCTTGCGGACTAGCGGCACAGATACGCAGTATTTT. Protein: CASSLRTSGTDTQYF. The whole variable domain, remainder taken from reference TRBV5-4 and TRBJ2-3, is ETGVTQSPTHLIKTRGQQVTLRCSSQSGHNTVSWYQQALGQGPQFIFQYYREEENGRGNFPPRFSGLQFPNYSSELNVNALELDDSALYLCASSLRTSGTDTQYFGPGTRLTVL.

This chain joins TRBV6-5 and TRBJ2-7; 8 bases align to TRBD2. In germline, CDR1 is MNHEY, CDR2 SVGAGI. The V gene end was trimmed by 6 bases and the J gene end by 3 bases; junction bases not matched to a gene: 10. CDR3 size: 15 residues. As DNA, the CDR3 is TGTGCCAGCAGCCCATCGAGCGGGAGAAGCTACGAGCAGTACTTC. It translates to CASSPSSGRSYEQYF.

The rearrangement uses TRBV27 and TRBJ1-2; 10 positions match TRBD1. From germline, CDR1 is MNHEY and CDR2 SMNVEV (reference sequence). V shed 10 bases, J shed 4 bases, and the junction held 9 bases outside the gene matches. The CDR3 contains 14 residues. The CDR3 DNA reads TGTGCCAACCGAGAAGGGACAGGGGTCTATGGCTACACCTTC. Its translation is CANREGTGVYGYTF.

V usage is TRBV30 and J usage is TRBJ1-1, with D unresolved. V lost 2 bases to trimming and J lost 6 bases, with 10 bases between them. Germline V CDR1 and CDR2: GTSNPN, SVGIG (reference sequence). The CDR3 length is 12 residues. The CDR3 region has the DNA TGTGCCTGGAGTTTCCGGTCGGCTGAAGCTTTCTTT. This gives the protein CAWSFRSAEAFF.

The chain has TRBV7-9 and TRBJ2-6; D is unresolved. The V gene's germline CDR1 is SEHNR and CDR2 FQNEAQ (reference sequence). The CDR3 runs 15 residues. Trimming removed 1 base from V and 2 bases from J, with 6 bases in between. CDR3 region: CASSLEQTGANVLTF. The CDR3 DNA reads as TGTGCCAGCAGCTTAGAACAGACTGGGGCCAACGTCCTGACTTTC. The full variable domain, its missing parts supplied by reference TRBV7-9 and TRBJ2-6, is DTGVSQNPRHKITKRGQNVTFRCDPISEHNRLYWYRQTLGQGPEFLTYFQNEAQLEKSRLLSDRFSAERPKGSFSTLEIQRTEQGDSAMYLCASSLEQTGANVLTFGAGSRLTVL.

The chain links TRBV19 to TRBJ1-4; D may be TRBD1 (5 bases). Germline CDR1 LNHDA, CDR2 SQIVND (reference sequence). V shed 6 bases and J shed 7 bases, with 24 bases lying between them. The CDR3 consists of 17 residues. For the CDR3, the DNA is TGTGCCAGTAGCACACAATTGTCTGGGGGGAGAACTGAAAAACTGTTTTTT. Its protein is CASSTQLSGGRTEKLFF.

CDR3 loop: CASSEGGGFGRYEQFF. The CDR3 DNA reads as TGTGCCAGCAGTGAGGGGGGGGGTTTCGGGAGATATGAGCAGTTCTTC. This chain joins TRBV25-1 and TRBJ2-1; 7 nucleotides align to TRBD2. The CDR3 is 16 amino acids. The J segment lost 8 bases and the V segment lost 3 bases, leaving 13 bases of the junction unmatched. The germline CDR1 and CDR2 sequences are MGHDK and SYGVNS. The whole variable domain, filled in from reference TRBV25-1 and TRBJ2-1, reads EADIYQTPRYLVIGTGKKITLECSQTMGHDKMYWYQQDPGMELHLIHYSYGVNSTEKGDLSSESTVSRIRTEHFPLTLESARPSHTSQYLCASSEGGGFGRYEQFFGPGTRLTVL.

This chain joins TRBV27 and TRBJ1-2, with TRBD1 matching over 8 bases. The CDR3 has 13 amino acids. J gave up 3 bases and V 8 bases, and 5 bases lay outside the gene matches. Looked up from germline, CDR1 is MNHEY and CDR2 is SMNVEV (reference sequence). The CDR3 protein is CASGDRGDYGYTF. CDR3 DNA: TGTGCCAGCGGAGACAGGGGCGACTATGGCTACACCTTC.

The CDR3 region has the DNA TGTGCCACCAGTGACTACTACGTTACTGAAGCTTTCTTT. Translation: CATSDYYVTEAFF. The chain carries TRBV24-1 and TRBJ1-1; the D is unclear. This CDR3 contains 13 residues. The V gene's germline CDR1 is KGHDR and CDR2 SFDVKD. Trimming took off 4 bases at V and 5 bases at J, with 10 bases between the two ends.

J is TRBJ2-5 and V is TRBV24-1; 10 bases fit TRBD2. After removal of 2 bases from V and 6 bases from J, the junction contained 8 bases not matched to a gene. The length of the CDR3 is 16 residues. Germline CDR1 reads KGHDR; CDR2 reads SFDVKD. The CDR3: CATSDSSGGAFKTQYF. DNA for the CDR3: TGTGCCACCAGTGATTCCAGCGGGGGGGCCTTTAAGACCCAGTACTTC.

There are a few counts of this clone. The gene calls are TRBV7-2 and TRBJ2-5, with a possible D match to TRBD2 (7 bases). CDR3 length equals 16 residues. The germline CDR1 and CDR2 sequences are SGHTA and FQGNSA. V was clipped by 2 bases and J by 4 bases, with 17 bases between them. The CDR3 nucleotides read TGTGCCAGCAGCTTATTAGTTGGGGGGGGCGCAGAGACCCAGTACTTC. Its protein product is CASSLLVGGGAETQYF. Full variable domain (remainder filled in from reference TRBV7-2 and TRBJ2-5): GAGVSQSPSNKVTEKGKDVELRCDPISGHTALYWYRQSLGQGLEFLIYFQGNSAPDKSGLPSDRFSAERTGGSVSTLTIQRTQQEDSAVYLCASSLLVGGGAETQYFGPGTRLLVL.

This clone was counted once. The chain combines TRBV18 with TRBJ1-2; weak D call: TRBD1 (5 bases). The CDR3 is 15 residues long. The V and J ends lost 6 bases and 2 bases respectively, with 16 bases between them. Germline loops: CDR1 KGHSH, CDR2 LQKENI. This CDR3 is CASSRPGGGNYGYTF. The CDR3 DNA sequence: TGTGCCAGCTCCCGTCCCGGGGGTGGCAACTATGGCTACACCTTC.

The DNA of the CDR3 is TGTGCCAGTAGTATAGATTTCGGGACACAGAACACTGAAGCTTTCTTT. Translating gives CASSIDFGTQNTEAFF. The chain carries TRBV19 and TRBJ1-1; maybe TRBD1 (6 bases). Trimming pared 0 bases from V and 1 base from J, leaving 12 bases between. This CDR3 has 16 residues. The germline V gene encodes CDR1 LNHDA and CDR2 SQIVND (reference sequence).

The V gene is TRBV27, the J gene TRBJ1-1; D may be TRBD1 (5 bases). V lost 3 bases and J 5 bases, leaving 16 bases between the germline ends. The length of the CDR3 is 15 residues. Germline CDR1 and CDR2: MNHEY and SMNVEV (reference sequence). This CDR3 is CASSLAPRGGTEAFF. The CDR3 coding sequence is TGTGCCAGCAGTTTGGCGCCGAGGGGAGGGACTGAAGCTTTCTTT.

The genes are TRBV19 and TRBJ2-7, with D possibly being TRBD2 (6 bases). Per germline, CDR1 LNHDA and CDR2 SQIVND (reference sequence). The CDR3 contains 13 residues. V was cut by 5 bases and J by 0 bases, with 8 bases left in between. Here the CDR3 reads CASSRGISYEQYF. The CDR3 bases are TGTGCCAGTAGTCGGGGGATCTCCTACGAGCAGTACTTC.

The rearrangement uses TRBV7-9 and TRBJ1-1, with D hard to call. This CDR3 region has 12 residues. Germline V gene sequence: CDR1 SEHNR, CDR2 FQNEAQ (reference sequence). Deletions cut 5 bases from V and 10 bases from J, with 14 bases between. The CDR3 bases are TGTGCCAGCAGCCACCAACCCAGAGGAGCTTTCTTT. This translates into CASSHQPRGAFF.

The genes are TRBV4-1 and TRBJ2-2, with 11 bases lining up with TRBD2. Germline-derived CDR1 and CDR2 are MGHRA and YSYEKL. The CDR3 totals 19 residues. The J segment lost 7 bases and the V segment lost 4 bases, leaving 17 bases of the junction unmatched. The CDR3, as DNA: TGCGCCAGCAGCCCGGGACAGCACTTAGCGGGGGGGCCGATCGGGGAGCTGTTTTTT. This translates into CASSPGQHLAGGPIGELFF.

The J gene is TRBJ1-1, the V gene TRBV28; 8 bases map to TRBD1. The V segment lost 5 bases and the J segment 9 bases; nucleotides outside the gene matches: 5. The CDR3 extends over 12 amino acids. Per the germline V gene, CDR1 is MDHEN and CDR2 is SYDVKM. The chain's CDR3 is CASSPRTGKAFF. The CDR3 coding sequence is TGTGCCAGCAGTCCTCGGACAGGGAAAGCTTTCTTT.

This rearrangement joins TRBV13 to TRBJ2-3; 10 nucleotides agree with TRBD2. This CDR3 spans 20 amino acids. V was clipped by 5 bases and J by 0 bases; unmatched bases: 17. Looked up from germline, CDR1 is PRHDT and CDR2 is FYEKMQ (reference sequence). The CDR3 DNA reads as TGTGCCAGCAGCCGGGCGGGGGGCCTAGCGGGAGCCCTTAGCACAGATACGCAGTATTTT. Translating gives CASSRAGGLAGALSTDTQYF.

This rearrangement joins TRBV7-2 to TRBJ1-2; D remains ambiguous. The CDR3 contains 15 residues. CDR1 and CDR2 from the germline V gene are SGHTA and FQGNSA. The V and J ends lost 1 base and 4 bases respectively, with 13 bases between them. The CDR3 coding sequence is TGTGCCAGCAGCTTAGGGCCGGGGAGGGCCTATGGCTACACCTTC. It specifies CASSLGPGRAYGYTF.

The CDR3 loop reads CASSLPGQGYGYTF. The CDR3 DNA reads TGTGCCAGCAGCTTACCGGGACAGGGCTATGGCTACACCTTC. V is TRBV7-2 and J is TRBJ1-2, with TRBD1 identical over 9 bases. V was clipped by 2 bases and J by 4 bases; unmatched bases: 2. Germline V gene lookup returns CDR1 SGHTA and CDR2 FQGNSA. The CDR3 is 14 amino acids. Full variable domain (missing parts from reference TRBV7-2 and TRBJ1-2): GAGVSQSPSNKVTEKGKDVELRCDPISGHTALYWYRQSLGQGLEFLIYFQGNSAPDKSGLPSDRFSAERTGGSVSTLTIQRTQQEDSAVYLCASSLPGQGYGYTFGSGTRLTVV.

A single count supports this clone. The chain carries TRBV4-1 and TRBJ2-7, with 13 bases that match TRBD2. The trim removed 4 bases at V and 7 bases at J, leaving 10 bases unmatched. The CDR3 runs 16 residues. Germline loops: CDR1 MGHRA, CDR2 YSYEKL. The CDR3 DNA is TGCGCCAGCAGCCGAGGGACTAGCGGGACCTTTTGGGAGCAGTACTTC. Its protein product is CASSRGTSGTFWEQYF.